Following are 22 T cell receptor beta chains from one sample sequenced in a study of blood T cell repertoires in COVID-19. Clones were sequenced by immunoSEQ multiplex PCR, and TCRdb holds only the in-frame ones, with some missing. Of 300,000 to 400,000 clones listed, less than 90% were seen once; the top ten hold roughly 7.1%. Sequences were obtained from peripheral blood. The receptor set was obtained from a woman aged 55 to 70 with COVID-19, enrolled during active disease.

CDR3 loop: CASSEGQGWTGELFF. The CDR3 DNA is TGTGCCAGCAGTGAAGGACAGGGGTGGACCGGGGAGCTGTTTTTT. This chain connects TRBV6-1 to TRBJ2-2, with 8 positions matching TRBD1. Germline loops: CDR1 MNHNS, CDR2 SASEGT. With 1 base clipped from V and 5 bases from J, the junction kept 3 bases outside the gene matches. This CDR3 region has 15 residues.

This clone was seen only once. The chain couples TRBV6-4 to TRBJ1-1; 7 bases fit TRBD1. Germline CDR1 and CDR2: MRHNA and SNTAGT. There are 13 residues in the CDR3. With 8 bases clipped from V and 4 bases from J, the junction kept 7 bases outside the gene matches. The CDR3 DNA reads TGTGCCAGCGTTGGACAGGACAGCACTGAAGCTTTCTTT. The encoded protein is CASVGQDSTEAFF.

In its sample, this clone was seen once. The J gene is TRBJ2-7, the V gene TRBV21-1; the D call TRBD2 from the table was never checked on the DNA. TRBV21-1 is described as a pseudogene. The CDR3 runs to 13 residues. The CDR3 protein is CASNPRLDYEQYF. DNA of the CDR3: TGTGCCAGCAATCCTAGGCTGGACTACGAGCAGTACTTC.

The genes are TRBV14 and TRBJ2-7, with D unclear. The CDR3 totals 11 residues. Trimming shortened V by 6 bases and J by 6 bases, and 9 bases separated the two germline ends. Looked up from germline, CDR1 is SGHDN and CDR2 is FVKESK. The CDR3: CASRGYSEQYF. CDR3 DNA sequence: TGTGCCAGCAGGGGTTACAGCGAGCAGTACTTC.

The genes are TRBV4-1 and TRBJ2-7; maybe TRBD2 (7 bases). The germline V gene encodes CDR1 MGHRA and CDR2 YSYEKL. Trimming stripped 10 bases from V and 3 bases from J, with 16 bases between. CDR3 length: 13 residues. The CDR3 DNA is TGCGCCATACTAGAGGGAGGGGGCTACGAGCAGTACTTC. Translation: CAILEGGGYEQYF.

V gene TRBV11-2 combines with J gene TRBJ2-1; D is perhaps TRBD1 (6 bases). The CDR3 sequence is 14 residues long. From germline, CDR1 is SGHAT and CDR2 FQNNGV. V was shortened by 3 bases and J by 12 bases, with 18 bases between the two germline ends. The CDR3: CASSFRGRDTGQFF. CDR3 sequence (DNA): TGTGCCAGCAGCTTTAGGGGTAGGGACACCGGGCAGTTCTTC.

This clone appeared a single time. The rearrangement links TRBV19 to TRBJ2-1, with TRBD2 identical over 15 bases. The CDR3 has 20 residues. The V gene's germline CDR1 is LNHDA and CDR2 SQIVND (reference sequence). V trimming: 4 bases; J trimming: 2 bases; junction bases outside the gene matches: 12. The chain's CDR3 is CASSKVPPGLAGGPYNEQFF. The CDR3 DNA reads TGTGCCAGTAGTAAGGTCCCCCCGGGACTAGCGGGGGGCCCCTACAATGAGCAGTTCTTC.

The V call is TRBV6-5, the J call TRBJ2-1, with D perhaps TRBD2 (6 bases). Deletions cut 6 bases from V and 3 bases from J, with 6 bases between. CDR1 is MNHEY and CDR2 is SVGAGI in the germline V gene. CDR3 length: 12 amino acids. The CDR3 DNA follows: TGTGCCAGCAGAGCGGGCTACAATGAGCAGTTCTTC. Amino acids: CASRAGYNEQFF.

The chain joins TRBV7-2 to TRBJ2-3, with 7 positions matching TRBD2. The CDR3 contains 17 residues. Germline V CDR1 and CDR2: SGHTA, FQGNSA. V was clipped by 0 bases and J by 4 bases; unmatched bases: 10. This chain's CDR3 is CASSLARGGGRADTQYF. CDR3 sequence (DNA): TGTGCCAGCAGCTTAGCGCGGGGCGGGGGTCGCGCAGATACGCAGTATTTT.

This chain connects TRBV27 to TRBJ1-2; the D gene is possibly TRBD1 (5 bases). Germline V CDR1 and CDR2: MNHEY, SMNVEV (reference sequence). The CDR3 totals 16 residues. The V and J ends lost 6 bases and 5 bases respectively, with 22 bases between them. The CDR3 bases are TGTGCCAGCAGCCGGCAACAGGTTGATCCTTTTTATGGCTACACCTTC. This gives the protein CASSRQQVDPFYGYTF.

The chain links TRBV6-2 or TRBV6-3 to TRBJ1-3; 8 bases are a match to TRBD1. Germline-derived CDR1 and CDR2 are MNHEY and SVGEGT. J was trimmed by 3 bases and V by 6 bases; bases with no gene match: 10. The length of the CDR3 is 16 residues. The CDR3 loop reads CASSLPGTGLGNTIYF. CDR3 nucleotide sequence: TGTGCCAGCAGCTTGCCCGGGACAGGACTTGGAAACACCATATATTTT.

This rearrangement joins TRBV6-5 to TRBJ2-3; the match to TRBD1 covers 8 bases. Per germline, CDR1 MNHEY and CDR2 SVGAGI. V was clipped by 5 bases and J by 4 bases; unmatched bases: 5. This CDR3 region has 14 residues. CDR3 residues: CASSLRGPADTQYF. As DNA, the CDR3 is TGTGCCAGCAGTCTCAGGGGGCCCGCAGATACGCAGTATTTT.

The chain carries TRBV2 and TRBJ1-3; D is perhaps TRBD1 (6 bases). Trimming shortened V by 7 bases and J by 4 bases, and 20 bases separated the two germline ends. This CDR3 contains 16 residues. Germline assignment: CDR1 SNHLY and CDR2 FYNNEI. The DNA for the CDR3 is TGTGCCAGCACGACGTCGGGTCAGGGGATAGGAAACACCATATATTTT. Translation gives CASTTSGQGIGNTIYF. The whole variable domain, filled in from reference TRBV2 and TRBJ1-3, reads EPEVTQTPSHQVTQMGQEVILRCVPISNHLYFYWYRQILGQKVEFLVSFYNNEISEKSEIFDDQFSVERPDGSNFTLKIRSTKLEDSAMYFCASTTSGQGIGNTIYFGEGSWLTVV.

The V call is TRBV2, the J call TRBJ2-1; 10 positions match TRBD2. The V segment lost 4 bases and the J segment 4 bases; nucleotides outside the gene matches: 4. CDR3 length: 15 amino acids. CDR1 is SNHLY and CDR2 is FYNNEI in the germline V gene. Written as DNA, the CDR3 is TGTGCCAGCAGTGGCTCAGCGGGGGGGTACAATGAGCAGTTCTTC. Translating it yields CASSGSAGGYNEQFF.

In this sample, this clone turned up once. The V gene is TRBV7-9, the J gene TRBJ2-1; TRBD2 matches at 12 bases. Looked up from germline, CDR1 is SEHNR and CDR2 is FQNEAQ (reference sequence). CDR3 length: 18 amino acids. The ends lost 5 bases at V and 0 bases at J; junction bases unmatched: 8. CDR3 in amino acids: CASSHGLAGMSSYNEQFF. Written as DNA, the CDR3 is TGTGCCAGCAGCCACGGACTAGCGGGGATGAGCTCCTACAATGAGCAGTTCTTC.

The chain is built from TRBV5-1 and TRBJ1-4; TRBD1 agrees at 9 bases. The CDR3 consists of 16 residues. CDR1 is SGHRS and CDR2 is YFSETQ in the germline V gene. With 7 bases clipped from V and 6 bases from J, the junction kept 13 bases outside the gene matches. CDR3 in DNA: TGCGCCAGCGGGCGGGACAGGGCGGCTGTGGATGAAAAACTGTTTTTT. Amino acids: CASGRDRAAVDEKLFF.

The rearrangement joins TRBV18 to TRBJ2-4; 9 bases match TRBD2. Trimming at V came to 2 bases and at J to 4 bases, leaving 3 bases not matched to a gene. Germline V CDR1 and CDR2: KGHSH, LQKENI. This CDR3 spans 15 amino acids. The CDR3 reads CASSPTSGPKNIQYF. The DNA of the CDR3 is TGTGCCAGCTCACCAACTAGCGGGCCGAAAAACATTCAGTACTTC.

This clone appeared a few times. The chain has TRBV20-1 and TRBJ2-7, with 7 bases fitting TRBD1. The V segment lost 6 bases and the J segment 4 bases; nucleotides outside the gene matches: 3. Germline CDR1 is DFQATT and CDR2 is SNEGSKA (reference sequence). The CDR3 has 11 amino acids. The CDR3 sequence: CSADREYEQYF. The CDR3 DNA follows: TGCAGTGCCGACAGGGAGTACGAGCAGTACTTC.

CDR3: CATPSTLRQGVGDTQYF. The CDR3 DNA reads as TGCGCCACCCCCTCTACTCTGAGACAGGGCGTGGGGGATACGCAGTATTTT. The rearrangement links TRBV5-1 to TRBJ2-3, with 7 bases lining up with TRBD1. This CDR3 is 17 amino acids long. The V gene end was trimmed by 9 bases and the J gene end by 6 bases; junction bases not matched to a gene: 22. Germline-derived CDR1 and CDR2 are SGHRS and YFSETQ.

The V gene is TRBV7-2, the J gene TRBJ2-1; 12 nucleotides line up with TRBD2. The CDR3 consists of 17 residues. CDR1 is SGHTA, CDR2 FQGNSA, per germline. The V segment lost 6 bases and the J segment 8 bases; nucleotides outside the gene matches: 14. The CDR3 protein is CASRGTRTSGDSDEQFF. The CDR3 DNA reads TGTGCCAGCAGGGGTACCCGGACTAGCGGGGATAGTGATGAGCAGTTCTTC.

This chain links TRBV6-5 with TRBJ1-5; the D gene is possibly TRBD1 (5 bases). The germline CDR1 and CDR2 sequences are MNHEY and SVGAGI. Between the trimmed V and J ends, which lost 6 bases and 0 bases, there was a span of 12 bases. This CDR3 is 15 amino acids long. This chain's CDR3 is CASSQGAYSNQPQHF. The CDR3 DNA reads TGTGCCAGCAGCCAAGGGGCGTATAGCAATCAGCCCCAGCATTTT.

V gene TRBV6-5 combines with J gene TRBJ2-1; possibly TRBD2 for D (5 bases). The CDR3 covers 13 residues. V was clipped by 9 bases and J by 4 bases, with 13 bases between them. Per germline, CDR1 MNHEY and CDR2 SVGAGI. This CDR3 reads CASTRVLYNEQFF. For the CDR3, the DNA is TGTGCCAGTACGCGGGTCTTATACAATGAGCAGTTCTTC.